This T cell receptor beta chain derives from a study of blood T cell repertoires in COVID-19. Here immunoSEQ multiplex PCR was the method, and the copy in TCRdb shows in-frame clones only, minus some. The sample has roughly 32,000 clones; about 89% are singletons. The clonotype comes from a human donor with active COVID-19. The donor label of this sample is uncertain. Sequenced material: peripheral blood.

DNA for the CDR3: TGTGCCAGCAGTTCCACAGGGTTCTATAATTCACCCCTCCACTTT. Protein product: CASSSTGFYNSPLHF. This chain connects TRBV27 to TRBJ1-6; D is perhaps TRBD1 (6 bases). This CDR3 is 15 amino acids long. Trimming removed 4 bases from V and 3 bases from J, with 10 bases in between. CDR1 and CDR2 (germline): MNHEY, SMNVEV (reference sequence).